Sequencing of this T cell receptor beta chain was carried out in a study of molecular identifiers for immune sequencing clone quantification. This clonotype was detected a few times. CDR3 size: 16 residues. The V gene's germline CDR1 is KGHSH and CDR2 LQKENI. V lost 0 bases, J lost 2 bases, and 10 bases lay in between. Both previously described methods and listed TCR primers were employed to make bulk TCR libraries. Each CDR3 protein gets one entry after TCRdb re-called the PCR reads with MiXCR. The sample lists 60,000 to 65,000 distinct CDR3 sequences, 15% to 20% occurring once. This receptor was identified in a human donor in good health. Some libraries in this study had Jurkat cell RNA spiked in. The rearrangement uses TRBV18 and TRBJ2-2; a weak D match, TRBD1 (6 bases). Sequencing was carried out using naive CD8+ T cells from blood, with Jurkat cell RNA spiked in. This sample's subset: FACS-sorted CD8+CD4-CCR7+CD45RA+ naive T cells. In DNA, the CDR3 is TGTGCCAGCTCACCACCGGACAGTCCAAACACCGGGGAGCTGTTTTTT. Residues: CASSPPDSPNTGELFF.